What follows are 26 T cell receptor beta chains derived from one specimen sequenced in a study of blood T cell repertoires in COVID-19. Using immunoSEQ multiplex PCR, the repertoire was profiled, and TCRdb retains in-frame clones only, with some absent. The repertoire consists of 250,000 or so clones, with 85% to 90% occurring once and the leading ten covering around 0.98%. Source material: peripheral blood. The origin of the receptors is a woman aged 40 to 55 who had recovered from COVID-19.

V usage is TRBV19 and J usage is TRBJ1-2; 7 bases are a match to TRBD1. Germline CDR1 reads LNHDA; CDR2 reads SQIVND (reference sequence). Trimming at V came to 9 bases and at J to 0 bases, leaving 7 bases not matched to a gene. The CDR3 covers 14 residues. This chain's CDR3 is CASANRGTNYGYTF. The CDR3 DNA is TGTGCCAGCGCCAACAGGGGAACTAACTATGGCTACACCTTC.

CDR3 nucleotides: TGTGCCAGCACCCAGGGGGGCACTGAAGCTTTCTTT. The encoded protein is CASTQGGTEAFF. The genes are TRBV12-3 or TRBV12-4 and TRBJ1-1; 7 nucleotides agree with TRBD1. V dropped 7 bases and J dropped 4; count of bases not matched to a gene: 3. The CDR3 is 12 residues long.

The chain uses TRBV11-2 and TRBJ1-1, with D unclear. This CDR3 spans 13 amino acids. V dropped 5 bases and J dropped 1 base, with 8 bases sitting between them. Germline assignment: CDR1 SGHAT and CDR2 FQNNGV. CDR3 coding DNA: TGTGCCAGCAGCCCCCCCAGGAACACTGAAGCTTTCTTT. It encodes CASSPPRNTEAFF.

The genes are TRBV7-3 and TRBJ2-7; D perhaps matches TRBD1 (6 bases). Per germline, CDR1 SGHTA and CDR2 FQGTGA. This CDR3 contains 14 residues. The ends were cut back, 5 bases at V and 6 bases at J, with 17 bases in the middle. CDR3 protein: CASSQQGIKGEQYF. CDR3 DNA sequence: TGTGCCAGCAGCCAGCAGGGGATAAAGGGCGAGCAGTACTTC.

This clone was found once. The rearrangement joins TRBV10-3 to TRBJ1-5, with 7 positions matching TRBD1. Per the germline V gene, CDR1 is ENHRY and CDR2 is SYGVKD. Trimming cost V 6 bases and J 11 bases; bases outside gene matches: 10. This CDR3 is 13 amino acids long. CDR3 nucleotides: TGTGCCATCAGGGCGGGCCTTGGACAGGCCCAGCATTTT. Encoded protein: CAIRAGLGQAQHF.

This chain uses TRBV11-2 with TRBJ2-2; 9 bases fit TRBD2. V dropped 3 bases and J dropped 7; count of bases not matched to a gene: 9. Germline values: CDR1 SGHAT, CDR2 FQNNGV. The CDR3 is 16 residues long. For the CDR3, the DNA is TGTGCCAGCAGCTTTCGGGTAGCGGGAGTGGGCGGGGAGCTGTTTTTT. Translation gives CASSFRVAGVGGELFF.

The CDR3 nucleotides are TGTGCCAGCAGCACCACTAGCGGGAGGGCATTCGAGCAGTACTTC. Protein sequence: CASSTTSGRAFEQYF. The chain links TRBV7-9 to TRBJ2-7; 13 nucleotides align to TRBD2. The V and J ends lost 5 bases and 6 bases, in that order; junction bases with no gene match: 7. This CDR3 contains 15 residues. Germline V CDR1 and CDR2: SEHNR, FQNEAQ (reference sequence). Supplemented by reference TRBV7-9 and TRBJ2-7, the full variable domain reads DTGVSQNPRHKITKRGQNVTFRCDPISEHNRLYWYRQTLGQGPEFLTYFQNEAQLEKSRLLSDRFSAERPKGSFSTLEIQRTEQGDSAMYLCASSTTSGRAFEQYFGPGTRLTVT.

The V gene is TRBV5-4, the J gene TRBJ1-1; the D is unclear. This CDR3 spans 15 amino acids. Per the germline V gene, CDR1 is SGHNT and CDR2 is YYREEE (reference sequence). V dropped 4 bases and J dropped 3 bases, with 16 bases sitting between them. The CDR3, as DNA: TGTGCCAGCAGCCAACCCGCGGGGTCATACACTGAAGCTTTCTTT. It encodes CASSQPAGSYTEAFF.

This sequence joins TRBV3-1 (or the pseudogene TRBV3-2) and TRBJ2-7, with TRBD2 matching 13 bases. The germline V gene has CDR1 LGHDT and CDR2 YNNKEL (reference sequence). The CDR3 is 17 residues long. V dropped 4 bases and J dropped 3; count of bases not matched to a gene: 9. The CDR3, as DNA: TGTGCCAGCAGCCGAGGGACTAGCGGGGCAGCCCACTACGAGCAGTACTTC. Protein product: CASSRGTSGAAHYEQYF.

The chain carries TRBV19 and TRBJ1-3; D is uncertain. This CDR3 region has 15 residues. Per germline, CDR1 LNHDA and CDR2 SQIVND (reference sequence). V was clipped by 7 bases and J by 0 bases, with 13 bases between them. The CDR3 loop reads CASTPDGSSGNTIYF. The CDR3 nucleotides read TGTGCCAGTACCCCGGACGGGAGCTCTGGAAACACCATATATTTT.

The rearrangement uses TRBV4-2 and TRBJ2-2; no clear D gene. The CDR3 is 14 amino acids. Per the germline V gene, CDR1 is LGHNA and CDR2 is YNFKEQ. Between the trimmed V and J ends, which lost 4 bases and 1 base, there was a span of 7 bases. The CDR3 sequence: CASSLPGNTGELFF. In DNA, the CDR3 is TGTGCCAGCAGCCTGCCGGGGAACACCGGGGAGCTGTTTTTT.

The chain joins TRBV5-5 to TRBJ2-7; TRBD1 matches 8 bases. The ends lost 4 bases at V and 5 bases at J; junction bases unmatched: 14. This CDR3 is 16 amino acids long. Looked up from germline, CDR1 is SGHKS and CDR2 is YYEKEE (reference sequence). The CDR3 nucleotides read TGTGCCAGCAGCCGAGGACAGGGCCCCTTTAGGCACGAGCAGTACTTC. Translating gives CASSRGQGPFRHEQYF.

The CDR3 DNA reads TGTGCCAGCAGCTTAACGGGGGCCCCCCAAGAGACCCAGTACTTC. Amino acids: CASSLTGAPQETQYF. The chain joins TRBV7-3 to TRBJ2-5, with a tentative D call TRBD1 (6 bases). The CDR3 length is 15 residues. Between the trimmed V and J ends, which lost 0 bases and 1 base, there was a span of 9 bases. Germline loops: CDR1 SGHTA, CDR2 FQGTGA.

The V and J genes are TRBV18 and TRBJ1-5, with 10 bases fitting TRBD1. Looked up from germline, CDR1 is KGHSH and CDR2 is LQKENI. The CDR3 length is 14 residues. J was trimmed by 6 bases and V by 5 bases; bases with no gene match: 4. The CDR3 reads CASSTRDRGQPQHF. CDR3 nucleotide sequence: TGTGCCAGCTCAACCCGGGACAGGGGTCAGCCCCAGCATTTT.

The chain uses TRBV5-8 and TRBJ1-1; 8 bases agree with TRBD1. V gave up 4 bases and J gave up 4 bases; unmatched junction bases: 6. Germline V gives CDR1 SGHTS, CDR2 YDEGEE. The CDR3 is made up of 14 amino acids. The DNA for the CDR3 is TGTGCCAGCAGCGCCAGGGGGCCGGGCACTGAAGCTTTCTTT. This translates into CASSARGPGTEAFF.

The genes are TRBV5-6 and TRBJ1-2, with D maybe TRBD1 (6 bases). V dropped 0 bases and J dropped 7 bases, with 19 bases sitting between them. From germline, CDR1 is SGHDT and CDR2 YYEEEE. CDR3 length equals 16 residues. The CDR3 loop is CASSLGTWGLEGGYTF. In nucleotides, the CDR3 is TGTGCCAGCAGCTTGGGGACCTGGGGGCTTGAGGGTGGCTACACCTTC. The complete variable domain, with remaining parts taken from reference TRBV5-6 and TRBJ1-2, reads DAGVTQSPTHLIKTRGQQVTLRCSPKSGHDTVSWYQQALGQGPQFIFQYYEEEERQRGNFPDRFSGHQFPNYSSELNVNALLLGDSALYLCASSLGTWGLEGGYTFGSGTRLTVV.

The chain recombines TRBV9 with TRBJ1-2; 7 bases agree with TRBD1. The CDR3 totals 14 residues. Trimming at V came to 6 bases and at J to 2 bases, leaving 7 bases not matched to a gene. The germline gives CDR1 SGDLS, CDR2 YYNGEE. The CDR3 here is CASTETGTNYGYTF. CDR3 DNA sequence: TGTGCCAGCACCGAGACAGGGACGAACTATGGCTACACCTTC.

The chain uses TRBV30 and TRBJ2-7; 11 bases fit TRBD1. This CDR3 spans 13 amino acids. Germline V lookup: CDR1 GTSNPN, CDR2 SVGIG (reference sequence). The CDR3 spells CAGTGGTWGEQYF. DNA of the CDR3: TGTGCGGGGACAGGGGGGACCTGGGGGGAGCAGTACTTC.

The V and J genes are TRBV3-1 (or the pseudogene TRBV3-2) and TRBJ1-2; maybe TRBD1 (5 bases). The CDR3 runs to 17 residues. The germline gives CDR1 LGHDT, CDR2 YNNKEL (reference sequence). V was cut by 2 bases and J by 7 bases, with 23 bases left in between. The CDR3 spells CASSQWPSTLQGGGYTF. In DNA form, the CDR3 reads TGTGCCAGCAGCCAATGGCCCTCCACCCTCCAGGGAGGTGGCTACACCTTC.

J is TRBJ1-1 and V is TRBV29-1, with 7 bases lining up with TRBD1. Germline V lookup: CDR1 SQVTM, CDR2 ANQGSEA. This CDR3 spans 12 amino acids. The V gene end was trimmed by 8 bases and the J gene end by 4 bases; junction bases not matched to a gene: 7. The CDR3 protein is CSTRQGSTEAFF. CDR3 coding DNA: TGCAGCACCCGACAGGGAAGCACTGAAGCTTTCTTT.

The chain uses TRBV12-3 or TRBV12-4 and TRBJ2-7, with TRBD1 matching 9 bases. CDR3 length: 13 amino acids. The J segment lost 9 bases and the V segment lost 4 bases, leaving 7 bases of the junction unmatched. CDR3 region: CASSSQPTGGQYF. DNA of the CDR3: TGTGCCAGCAGTTCCCAGCCGACAGGGGGGCAGTACTTC.

CDR3: CASSRDRQETQYF. The CDR3, as DNA: TGTGCCAGCAGCCGGGACAGACAAGAGACCCAGTACTTC. The chain couples TRBV11-2 to TRBJ2-5; TRBD1 matches at 7 bases. This CDR3 spans 13 amino acids. J lost 2 bases, V lost 5 bases, and 2 bases had no gene match. In germline, CDR1 is SGHAT, CDR2 FQNNGV. Based on the CDR3 plus reference TRBV11-2 and TRBJ2-5, the full variable domain is EAGVAQSPRYKIIEKRQSVAFWCNPISGHATLYWYQQILGQGPKLLIQFQNNGVVDDSQLPKDRFSAERLKGVDSTLKIQPAKLEDSAVYLCASSRDRQETQYFGPGTRLLVL.

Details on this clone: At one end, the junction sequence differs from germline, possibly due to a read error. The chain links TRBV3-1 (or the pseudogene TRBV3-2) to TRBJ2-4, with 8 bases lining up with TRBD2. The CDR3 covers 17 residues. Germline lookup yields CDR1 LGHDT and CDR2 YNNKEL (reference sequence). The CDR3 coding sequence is TGTGCCAGCAGCCCGGCGGGGGGTATAGTAGCCAAAGACATTCAGTACTTC. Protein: CASSPAGGIVAKDIQYF.

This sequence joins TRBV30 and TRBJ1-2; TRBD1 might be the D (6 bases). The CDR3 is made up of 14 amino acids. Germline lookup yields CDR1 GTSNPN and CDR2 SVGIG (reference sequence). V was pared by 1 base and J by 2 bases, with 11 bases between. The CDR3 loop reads CAWSGPGANYGYTF. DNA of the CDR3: TGTGCCTGGAGTGGTCCAGGGGCGAACTATGGCTACACCTTC.

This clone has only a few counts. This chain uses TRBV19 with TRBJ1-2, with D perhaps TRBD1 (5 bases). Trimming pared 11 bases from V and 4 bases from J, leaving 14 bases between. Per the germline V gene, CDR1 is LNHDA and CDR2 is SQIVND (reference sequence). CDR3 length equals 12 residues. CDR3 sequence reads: CAGTRGSYGYTF. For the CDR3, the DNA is TGTGCCGGGACCCGCGGGAGCTATGGCTACACCTTC.

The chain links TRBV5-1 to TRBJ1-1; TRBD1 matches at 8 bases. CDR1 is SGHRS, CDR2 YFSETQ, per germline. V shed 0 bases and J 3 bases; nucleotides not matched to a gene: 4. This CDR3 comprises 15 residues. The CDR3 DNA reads TGCGCCAGCAGCTTGGCCACGACAGGGGACACTGAAGCTTTCTTT. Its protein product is CASSLATTGDTEAFF.